This entry features one T cell receptor beta chain sequence. Antigen: not known. These data are taken from a study of cytomegalovirus exposure and HLA in healthy donors. Study-level points and caveats: A later analysis found TCR association rates differed by HLA locus, highest for DRB1 and lowest for HLA-C.

Primers: 60 Vbeta forward and 13 Jbeta reverse. Produced via immunoSEQ multiplex PCR; TCRdb's table is partial and in-frame only. The table records approximately 97,000 clones, about 80% of them present only once. Trimming removed 2 bases at V and 2 bases at J, with 19 bases between. Germline V gene lookup returns CDR1 SGHNT and CDR2 YYREEE (reference sequence). CDR3 length: 17 amino acids. The source of this sequence is a male donor in good health and CMV-seropositive. This chain uses TRBV5-4 with TRBJ1-1; the D gene is possibly TRBD1 (5 bases). Input material: PBMCs. CDR3 residues: CASSFGVKQESNTEAFF. CDR3 in DNA: TGTGCCAGCAGCTTTGGGGTAAAACAGGAATCTAACACTGAAGCTTTCTTT.